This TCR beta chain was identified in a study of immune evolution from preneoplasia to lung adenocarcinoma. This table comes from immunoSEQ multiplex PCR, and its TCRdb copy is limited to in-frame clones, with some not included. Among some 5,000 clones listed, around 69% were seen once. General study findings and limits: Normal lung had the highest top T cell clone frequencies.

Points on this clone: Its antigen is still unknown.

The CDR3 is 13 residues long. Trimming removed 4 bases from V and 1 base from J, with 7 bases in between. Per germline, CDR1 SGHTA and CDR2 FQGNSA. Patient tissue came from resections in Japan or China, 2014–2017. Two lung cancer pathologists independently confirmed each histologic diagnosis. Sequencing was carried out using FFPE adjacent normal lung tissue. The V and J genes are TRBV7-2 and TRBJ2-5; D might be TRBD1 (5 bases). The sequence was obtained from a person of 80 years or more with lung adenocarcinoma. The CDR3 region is CASSYRTQETQYF. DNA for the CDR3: TGTGCCAGCAGCTACAGGACCCAAGAGACCCAGTACTTC.